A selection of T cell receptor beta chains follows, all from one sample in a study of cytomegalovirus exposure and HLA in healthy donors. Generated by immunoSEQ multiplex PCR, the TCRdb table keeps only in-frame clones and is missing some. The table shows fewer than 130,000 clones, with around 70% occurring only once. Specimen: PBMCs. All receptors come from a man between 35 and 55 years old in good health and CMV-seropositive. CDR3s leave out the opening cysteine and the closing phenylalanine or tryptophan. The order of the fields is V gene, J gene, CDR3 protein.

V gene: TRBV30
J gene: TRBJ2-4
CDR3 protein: AWSFGLENIQY

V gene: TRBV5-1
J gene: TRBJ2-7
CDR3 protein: ASSLAGMGHLGDYEQY

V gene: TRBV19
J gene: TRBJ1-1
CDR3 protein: ASSIDPSTNTEAF

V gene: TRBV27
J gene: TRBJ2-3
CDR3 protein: ASSLPGRGIRTDTQY

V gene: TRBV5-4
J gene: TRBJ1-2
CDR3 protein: ASSLAWGGARDGYT

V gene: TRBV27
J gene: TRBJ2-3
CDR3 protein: ASSRQGADTQY

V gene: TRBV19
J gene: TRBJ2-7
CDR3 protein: ASSVTSGSYEQY

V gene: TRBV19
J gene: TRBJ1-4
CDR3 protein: ASSMSARTNEKLF

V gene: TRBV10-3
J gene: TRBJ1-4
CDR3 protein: AISDKQGSGEKLF

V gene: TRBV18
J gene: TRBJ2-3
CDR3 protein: ASSPETGFSTDTQY

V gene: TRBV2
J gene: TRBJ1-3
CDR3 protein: ASSQGTGNTIY

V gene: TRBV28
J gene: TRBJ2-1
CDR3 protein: ASRLWGASGSSYNEQF

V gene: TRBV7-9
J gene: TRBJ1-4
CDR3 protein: ASSKEATNEKLF

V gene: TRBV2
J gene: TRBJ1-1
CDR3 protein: ATLDRANTEAF

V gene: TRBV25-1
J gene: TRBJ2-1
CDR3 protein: ASSAPRGLGQF

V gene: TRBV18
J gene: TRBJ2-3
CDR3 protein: ASSPPVRGDTQY

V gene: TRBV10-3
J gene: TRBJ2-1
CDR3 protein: AISDPNRGLSNEQF

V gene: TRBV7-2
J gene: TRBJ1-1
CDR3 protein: ASSYRGQGTAGTEAF

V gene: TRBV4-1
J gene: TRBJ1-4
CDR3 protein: ASSDNRGPGRKLF

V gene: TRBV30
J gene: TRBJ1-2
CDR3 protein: AWSSLPTGGIYGYT

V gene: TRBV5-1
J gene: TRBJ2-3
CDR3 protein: ASSPDRSTDTQY

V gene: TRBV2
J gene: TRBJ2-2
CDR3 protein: ASSEAGGEVGELF

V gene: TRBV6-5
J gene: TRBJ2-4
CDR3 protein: ASSSGLGLAKNIQY

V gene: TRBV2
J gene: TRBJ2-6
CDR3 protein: ASTKTGGLGGANVLT

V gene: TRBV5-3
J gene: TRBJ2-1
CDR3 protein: ARSPRTRRMF

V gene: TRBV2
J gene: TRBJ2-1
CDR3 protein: ASSESPKTSGRGRGAYNEQF

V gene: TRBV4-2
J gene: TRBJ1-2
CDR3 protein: ASSQEITGIYGYT

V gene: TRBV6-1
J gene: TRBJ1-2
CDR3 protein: ASSVAGTDFYGYT

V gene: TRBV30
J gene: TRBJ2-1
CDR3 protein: AWRAYNEQF

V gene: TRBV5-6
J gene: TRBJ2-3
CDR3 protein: ASSDGLAGGVTDTQY

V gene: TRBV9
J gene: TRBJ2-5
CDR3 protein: ASSARQGSAETQY

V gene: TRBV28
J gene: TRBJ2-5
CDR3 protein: ASSPGTGRTSQETQY

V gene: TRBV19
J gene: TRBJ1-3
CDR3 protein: ASPGGGTGNTIY

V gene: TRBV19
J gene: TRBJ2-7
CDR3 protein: ASSKRDGSYEQY

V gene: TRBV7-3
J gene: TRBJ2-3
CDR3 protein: ASSTPSGRATDTQY

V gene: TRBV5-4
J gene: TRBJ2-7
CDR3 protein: ATSLTGNEQY

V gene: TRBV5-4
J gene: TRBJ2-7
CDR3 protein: ASSIREISEQY

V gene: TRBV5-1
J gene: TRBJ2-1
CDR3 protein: ASSLLAGGDNEQF

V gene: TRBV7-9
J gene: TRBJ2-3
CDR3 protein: ASSLQGLAGVTDTQY

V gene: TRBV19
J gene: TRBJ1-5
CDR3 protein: ASNLNWAAQGEPQH

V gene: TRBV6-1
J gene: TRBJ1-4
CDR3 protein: ASSGDRGYSEKLF

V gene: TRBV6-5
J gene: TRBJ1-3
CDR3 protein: ASSYSGGASGNTIY

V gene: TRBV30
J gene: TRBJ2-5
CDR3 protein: AWSAGTAQETQY

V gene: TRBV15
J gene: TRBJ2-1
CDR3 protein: ATSPRSRYNEQF

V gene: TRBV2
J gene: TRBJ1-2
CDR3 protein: ASSVEGQGRNRANYGYT

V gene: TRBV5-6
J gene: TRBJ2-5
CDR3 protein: ASSLDSGIARETQY

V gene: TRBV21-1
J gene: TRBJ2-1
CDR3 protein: ASSKGGTSGRGEQF

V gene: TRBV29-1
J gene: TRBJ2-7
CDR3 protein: SAEGAGGYEQY

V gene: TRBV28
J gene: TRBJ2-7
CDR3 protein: ASSLTVDLHEQS

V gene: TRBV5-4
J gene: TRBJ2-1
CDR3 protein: ASSERTSSYNEQF

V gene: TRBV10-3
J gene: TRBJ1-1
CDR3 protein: AITNSDRGTEAF

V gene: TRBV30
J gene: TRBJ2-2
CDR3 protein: AWSFLVTGELF

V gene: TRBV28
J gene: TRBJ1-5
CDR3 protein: ASRLGTGLINQPQH

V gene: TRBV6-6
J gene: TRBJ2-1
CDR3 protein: ASTQLGRYEQF